The entry below describes one TCR beta chain. Being one base from a much bigger clone, this may be a read error. The entry originates in a study of molecular identifiers for immune sequencing clone quantification. The CDR3 has 13 residues. Germline-derived CDR1 and CDR2 are SQVTM and ANQGSEA. Deletions cut 6 bases from V and 0 bases from J, with 11 bases between. TCRdb passed the PCR reads through MiXCR, listing each CDR3 protein once. This table has a few hundred thousand distinct CDR3 sequences, 24% appearing once. The sample taken for sequencing was naive CD8+ T cells from blood, with Jurkat cell RNA spiked in. The subset is: FACS-sorted CD8+CD4-CCR7+CD45RA+ naive T cells. This receptor was identified in a human donor in good health. Some libraries in this study had Jurkat cell RNA spiked in. The chain recombines TRBV29-1 with TRBJ1-1; no clear D. The CDR3 sequence: CSVVGIMNTEAFF. The DNA for the CDR3 is TGCAGCGTAGTAGGGATAATGAACACTGAAGCTTTCTTT. The whole variable domain, filled in from reference TRBV29-1 and TRBJ1-1, reads SAVISQKPSRDICQRGTSLTIQCQVDSQVTMMFWYRQQPGQSLTLIATANQGSEATYESGFVIDKFPISRPNLTFSTLTVSNMSPEDSSIYLCSVVGIMNTEAFFGQGTRLTVV.